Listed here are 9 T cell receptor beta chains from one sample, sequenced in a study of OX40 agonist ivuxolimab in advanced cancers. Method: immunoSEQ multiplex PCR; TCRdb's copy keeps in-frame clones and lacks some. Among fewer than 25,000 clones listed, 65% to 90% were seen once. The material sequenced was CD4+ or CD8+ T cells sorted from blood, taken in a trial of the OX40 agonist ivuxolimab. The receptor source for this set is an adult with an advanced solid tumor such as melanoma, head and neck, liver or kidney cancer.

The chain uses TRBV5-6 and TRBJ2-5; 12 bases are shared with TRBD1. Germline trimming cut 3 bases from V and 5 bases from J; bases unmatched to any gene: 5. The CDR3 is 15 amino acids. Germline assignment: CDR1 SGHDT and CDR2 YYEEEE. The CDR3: CASSWGTGGGETQYF. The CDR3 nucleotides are TGTGCCAGCAGCTGGGGGACAGGGGGCGGCGAGACCCAGTACTTC.

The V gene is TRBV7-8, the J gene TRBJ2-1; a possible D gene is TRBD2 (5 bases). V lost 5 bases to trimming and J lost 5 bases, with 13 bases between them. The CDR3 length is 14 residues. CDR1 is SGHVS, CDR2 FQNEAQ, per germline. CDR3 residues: CASSPLGFDNEQFF. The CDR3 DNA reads TGTGCCAGCAGCCCACTAGGGTTTGACAATGAGCAGTTCTTC.

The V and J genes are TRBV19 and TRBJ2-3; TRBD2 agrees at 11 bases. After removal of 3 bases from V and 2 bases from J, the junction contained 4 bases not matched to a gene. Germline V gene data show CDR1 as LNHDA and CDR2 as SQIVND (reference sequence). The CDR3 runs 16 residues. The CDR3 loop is CASSILAGGPTDTQYF. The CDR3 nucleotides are TGTGCCAGTAGTATCCTAGCGGGGGGCCCCACAGATACGCAGTATTTT.

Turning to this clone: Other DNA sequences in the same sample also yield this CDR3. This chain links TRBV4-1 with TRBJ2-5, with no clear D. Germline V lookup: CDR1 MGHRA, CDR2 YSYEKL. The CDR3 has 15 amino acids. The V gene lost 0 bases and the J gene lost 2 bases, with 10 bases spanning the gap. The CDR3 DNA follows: TGCGCCAGCAGCCAAGATCCCACCAATCAAGAGACCCAGTACTTC. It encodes CASSQDPTNQETQYF.

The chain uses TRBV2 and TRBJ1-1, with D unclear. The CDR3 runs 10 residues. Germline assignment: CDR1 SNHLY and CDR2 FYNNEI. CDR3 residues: CVTLKAEAFF. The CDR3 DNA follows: TGTGTCACCCTCAAGGCTGAAGCTTTCTTT.

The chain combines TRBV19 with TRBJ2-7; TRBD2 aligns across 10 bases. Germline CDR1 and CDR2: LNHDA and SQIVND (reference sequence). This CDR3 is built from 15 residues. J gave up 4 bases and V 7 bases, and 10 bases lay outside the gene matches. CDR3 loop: CASMKREGAGYEQYF. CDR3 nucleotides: TGTGCCAGTATGAAGCGGGAGGGTGCAGGGTACGAGCAGTACTTC.

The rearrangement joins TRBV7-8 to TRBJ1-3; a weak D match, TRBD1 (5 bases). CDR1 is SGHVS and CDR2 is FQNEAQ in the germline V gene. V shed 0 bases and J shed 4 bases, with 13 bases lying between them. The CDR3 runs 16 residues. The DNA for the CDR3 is TGTGCCAGCAGCTTAGCTCGGGGCGCCTTCGGAAACACCATATATTTT. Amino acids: CASSLARGAFGNTIYF.

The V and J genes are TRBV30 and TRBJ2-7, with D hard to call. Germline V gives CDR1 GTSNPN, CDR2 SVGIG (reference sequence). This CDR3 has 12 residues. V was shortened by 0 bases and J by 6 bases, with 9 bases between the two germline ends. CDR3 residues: CAWSVRRSEQYF. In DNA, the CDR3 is TGTGCCTGGAGTGTACGAAGGAGCGAGCAGTACTTC. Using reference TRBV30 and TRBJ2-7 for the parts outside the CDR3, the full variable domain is SQTIHQWPATLVQPVGSPLSLECTVEGTSNPNLYWYRQAAGRGLQLLFYSVGIGQISSEVPQNLSASRPQDRQFILSSKKLLLSDSGFYLCAWSVRRSEQYFGPGTRLTVT.

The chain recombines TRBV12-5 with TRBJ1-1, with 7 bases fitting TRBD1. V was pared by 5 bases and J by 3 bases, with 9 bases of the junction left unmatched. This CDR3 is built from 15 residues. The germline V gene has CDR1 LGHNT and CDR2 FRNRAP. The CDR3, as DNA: TGTGCTAGTGGTCAACAGGGGCAAGGGGACACTGAAGCTTTCTTT. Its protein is CASGQQGQGDTEAFF. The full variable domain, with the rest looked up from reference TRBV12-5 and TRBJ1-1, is DARVTQTPRHKVTEMGQEVTMRCQPILGHNTVFWYRQTMMQGLELLAYFRNRAPLDDSGMPKDRFSAEMPDATLATLKIQPSEPRDSAVYFCASGQQGQGDTEAFFGQGTRLTVV.